This T cell receptor (beta chain) was documented in a study of Graves' ophthalmopathy and Graves' hyperthyroidism. General study points: Most thyroid clonotypes expanded beyond 0.001 frequency were also found in blood.

RNA transcripts provided the template for amplifying TCR beta CDR3 regions. In the first round, RT-PCR was carried out with HTBI primers, and a multiplex PCR formed the second round. TCRdb re-derived calls from the multiplex PCR reads in MiXCR, one entry per CDR3 protein. The sample includes about 220,000 distinct CDR3 sequences, under 25% of them seen just once. The CDR3 is 14 amino acids. Germline CDR1 is MNHNS and CDR2 is SASEGT. Trimming took off 6 bases at V and 6 bases at J, with 17 bases between the two ends. This clonotype appeared many times. Its antigen is as yet unknown. The evidence that diagnosis relied on was clinical symptoms, serum thyroxine, TRAb, thyroid ultrasound and orbital computed tomography.

Source material: peripheral blood. V and J are TRBV6-1 and TRBJ1-2; a weak D match, TRBD1 (6 bases). The receptor's source is a woman in her forties or fifties with Graves' ophthalmopathy. Here the CDR3 reads CASRKQGFLHGYTF. The CDR3 coding sequence is TGTGCCAGCAGGAAACAGGGTTTTTTACATGGCTACACCTTC.